The next 9 T cell receptor beta chains were all read from a single sample in a study of T cell responses to AZD1222 COVID-19 vaccine. The data were produced by immunoSEQ multiplex PCR, yet TCRdb's version contains in-frame clones alone and is incomplete. The table lists 75,000 to 100,000 clones, 90% of them singletons. Sample: peripheral blood, taken on day 0 of AZD1222 vaccination. These receptors came from an adult in good health.

The DNA for the CDR3 is TGTGCCAGTAGTATAGACGGGACAGGGCTACTAGCGGGGGAAGAGACCCAGTACTTC. It translates to CASSIDGTGLLAGEETQYF. The rearrangement joins TRBV19 to TRBJ2-5, with 11 bases fitting TRBD2. This CDR3 region has 19 residues. Unmatched junction bases numbered 12, after V lost 0 bases and J lost 3 bases. In germline, CDR1 is LNHDA, CDR2 SQIVND (reference sequence). The variable domain in full, completed from reference TRBV19 and TRBJ2-5, reads DGGITQSPKYLFRKEGQNVTLSCEQNLNHDAMYWYRQDPGQGLRLIYYSQIVNDFQKGDIAEGYSVSREKKESFPLTVTSAQKNPTAFYLCASSIDGTGLLAGEETQYFGPGTRLLVL.

This clone has only one observation. This rearrangement joins TRBV3-1 (or the pseudogene TRBV3-2) to TRBJ1-5, with TRBD1 identical over 9 bases. The CDR3 covers 16 residues. V trimming: 3 bases; J trimming: 6 bases; junction bases outside the gene matches: 9. Germline CDR1 LGHDT, CDR2 YNNKEL (reference sequence). CDR3 protein: CASSHRDRVGGQPQHF. In DNA, the CDR3 is TGTGCCAGCAGCCACCGGGACAGGGTCGGAGGTCAGCCCCAGCATTTT.

The J gene is TRBJ1-4, the V gene TRBV18; TRBD1 matches 7 bases. This CDR3 has 15 amino acids. Germline V gives CDR1 KGHSH, CDR2 LQKENI. Trimming cost V 1 base and J 7 bases; bases outside gene matches: 6. CDR3 DNA: TGTGCCAGCTCACCACAAAGGGGGCTAGGTGAAAAACTGTTTTTT. Residues: CASSPQRGLGEKLFF.

In DNA form, the CDR3 reads TGTGCCAGCAGCTTAGGCGGGGAGTATGGCTACACCTTC. Its translation: CASSLGGEYGYTF. J is TRBJ1-2 and V is TRBV7-2; D gene ambiguous. The CDR3 length is 13 residues. V lost 1 base and J 5 bases, leaving 8 bases between the germline ends. CDR1 and CDR2 (germline): SGHTA, FQGNSA.

This chain uses TRBV29-1 with TRBJ1-1; the D gene is possibly TRBD1 (5 bases). The germline V gene has CDR1 SQVTM and CDR2 ANQGSEA. CDR3 length: 10 residues. Trimming cost V 4 bases and J 7 bases, with 7 bases left between them. CDR3 nucleotides: TGCAGCGTTGGGAGGGGTGAAGCTTTCTTT. Amino acid sequence: CSVGRGEAFF.

This CDR3 reads CSASYGYTF. The CDR3 DNA is TGCAGTGCTAGCTATGGCTACACCTTC. V and J are TRBV20-1 and TRBJ1-2, with unresolved D. This CDR3 spans 9 amino acids. The V end lost 3 bases, the J end lost 4 bases, and 0 bases lay between the germline ends. Germline V gene sequence: CDR1 DFQATT, CDR2 SNEGSKA (reference sequence).

This rearrangement joins TRBV27 to TRBJ2-7; 10 positions match TRBD2. Germline assignment: CDR1 MNHEY and CDR2 SMNVEV (reference sequence). V lost 4 bases to trimming and J lost 3 bases; unmatched junction nucleotides: 6. There are 15 residues in the CDR3. The DNA of the CDR3 is TGTGCCAGCAGTTATAGCGGGGGGCCGATCTACGAGCAGTACTTC. Its protein is CASSYSGGPIYEQYF.

The gene calls are TRBV5-4 and TRBJ2-7; D remains ambiguous. This CDR3 is 13 amino acids long. V was cut by 3 bases and J by 1 base, with 8 bases left in between. CDR1 is SGHNT, CDR2 YYREEE, per germline (reference sequence). The CDR3 sequence: CASSYYSSYEQYF. In nucleotides, the CDR3 is TGTGCCAGCAGCTATTACAGTTCCTACGAGCAGTACTTC.

The V gene is TRBV5-1, the J gene TRBJ1-6; no definite D call. Germline V lookup: CDR1 SGHRS, CDR2 YFSETQ. Trimming removed 0 bases from V and 5 bases from J, with 6 bases in between. CDR3 length equals 14 residues. The CDR3 region is CASSLVVDNSPLHF. The CDR3 DNA follows: TGCGCCAGCAGCTTGGTTGTAGATAATTCACCCCTCCACTTT.